Below, 26 T cell receptor beta chains from the same sample are listed, as sequenced in a study of a mutant IDH1 vaccine in newly diagnosed glioma. The table came from immunoSEQ multiplex PCR; TCRdb's copy has only in-frame clones and leaves some out. The sample gives tens of thousands of clones, about 80% of which show up once; approximately 5.7% is in the top ten. Time point here: week 5, during vaccination. Every vaccination contained 300 ug of the mutant IDH1 20-mer peptide and was paired with topical imiquimod. These receptors have no identified antigens. The sample in question was PBMCs, obtained from a glioma patient whose treatment included an IDH1 peptide vaccine. Receptor source: a man in his forties with glioma.

The chain couples TRBV5-5 to TRBJ1-2; D uncertain. Germline V gene lookup returns CDR1 SGHKS and CDR2 YYEKEE (reference sequence). Deletions cut 0 bases from V and 0 bases from J, with 3 bases between. This CDR3 region has 13 residues. The CDR3 region has the DNA TGTGCCAGCAGCTTGGAGGCTAACTATGGCTACACCTTC. Its protein product is CASSLEANYGYTF.

This clone came up a few times. CDR3 sequence: CASSVGNPGAAGYTF. CDR3 nucleotide sequence: TGTGCCAGCAGCGTAGGGAACCCGGGGGCGGCTGGCTACACCTTC. V usage is TRBV9 and J usage is TRBJ1-2; weak D call: TRBD1 (6 bases). Germline lookup yields CDR1 SGDLS and CDR2 YYNGEE. This CDR3 region has 15 residues. The V and J ends lost 0 bases and 7 bases respectively, with 16 bases between them.

The chain links TRBV29-1 to TRBJ2-3; TRBD1 might be the D (6 bases). The CDR3 is made up of 14 amino acids. Trimming shortened V by 6 bases and J by 5 bases, and 18 bases separated the two germline ends. Germline V gene sequence: CDR1 SQVTM, CDR2 ANQGSEA. CDR3 nucleotides: TGCAGCGTCGGGGACATGGCTCGCGGAGATACGCAGTATTTT. Its protein is CSVGDMARGDTQYF.

This clone appeared a single time. The rearrangement joins TRBV6-1 to TRBJ1-6; 8 bases map to TRBD1. The CDR3 has 14 amino acids. V was pared by 6 bases and J by 8 bases, with 6 bases of the junction left unmatched. Germline V gene sequence: CDR1 MNHNS, CDR2 SASEGT. CDR3: CASRVTGGDSPLHF. In DNA form, the CDR3 reads TGTGCCAGCAGGGTAACAGGGGGGGATTCACCCCTCCACTTT.

The J gene is TRBJ1-1, the V gene TRBV9; 8 nucleotides line up with TRBD1. Trimming cost V 2 bases and J 3 bases; bases outside gene matches: 6. The CDR3 runs to 15 residues. The germline V gene encodes CDR1 SGDLS and CDR2 YYNGEE. The chain's CDR3 is CASSVDRVWDTEAFF. The DNA of the CDR3 is TGTGCCAGCAGCGTGGACAGGGTTTGGGACACTGAAGCTTTCTTT.

Only a few counts were recorded for this clone. This chain uses TRBV7-9 with TRBJ2-1; 11 positions match TRBD2. V shed 4 bases, J shed 9 bases, and the junction held 11 bases outside the gene matches. This CDR3 region has 16 residues. Germline loops: CDR1 SEHNR, CDR2 FQNEAQ (reference sequence). CDR3 in amino acids: CASSYVPGLADIEQFF. The DNA of the CDR3 is TGTGCCAGCAGCTACGTACCGGGACTAGCGGATATTGAGCAGTTCTTC.

The rearrangement joins TRBV7-2 to TRBJ2-7, with 14 nucleotides matching TRBD2. From germline, CDR1 is SGHTA and CDR2 FQGNSA. The CDR3 runs 14 residues. The V segment lost 0 bases and the J segment 9 bases; nucleotides outside the gene matches: 1. In nucleotides, the CDR3 is TGTGCCAGCAGCTTAGCAGGACTAGCGGGAGGGCAGTACTTC. This sequence encodes CASSLAGLAGGQYF.

The chain recombines TRBV2 with TRBJ1-2; maybe TRBD1 (5 bases). The CDR3 extends over 16 amino acids. From germline, CDR1 is SNHLY and CDR2 FYNNEI. Trimming took 0 bases from V and 1 from J, leaving 12 bases between them. CDR3 protein: CASSEARALGNYGYTF. In nucleotides, the CDR3 is TGTGCCAGCAGTGAAGCCAGGGCTTTAGGTAACTATGGCTACACCTTC.

The chain has TRBV4-2 and TRBJ2-7, with D possibly being TRBD2 (6 bases). The ends were cut back, 0 bases at V and 3 bases at J, with 9 bases in the middle. Germline V CDR1 and CDR2: LGHNA, YNFKEQ. This CDR3 is 14 amino acids long. CDR3 region: CASSQEGLSYEQYF. The CDR3 nucleotides read TGTGCCAGCAGCCAAGAGGGACTCAGCTACGAGCAGTACTTC.

This clone was detected a few times. The V call is TRBV5-1, the J call TRBJ1-5; D is possibly TRBD1 (5 bases). Germline V gene data show CDR1 as SGHRS and CDR2 as YFSETQ. This CDR3 has 13 residues. Trimming took off 5 bases at V and 5 bases at J, with 11 bases between the two ends. CDR3 coding DNA: TGCGCCAGCAGGGGAGGGGATTATCAGCCCCAGCATTTT. Protein sequence: CASRGGDYQPQHF. The full variable domain, its missing parts supplied by reference TRBV5-1 and TRBJ1-5, is KAGVTQTPRYLIKTRGQQVTLSCSPISGHRSVSWYQQTPGQGLQFLFEYFSETQRNKGNFPGRFSGRQFSNSRSEMNVSTLELGDSALYLCASRGGDYQPQHFGDGTRLSIL.

This clone occurred a few times. This chain joins TRBV5-4 and TRBJ2-2, with TRBD1 as a possible D gene (5 bases). V shed 4 bases and J shed 3 bases, with 10 bases lying between them. Germline V lookup: CDR1 SGHNT, CDR2 YYREEE (reference sequence). There are 14 residues in the CDR3. CDR3 amino acids: CASSRGKDTGELFF. The CDR3 nucleotides are TGTGCCAGCAGCAGGGGCAAAGACACCGGGGAGCTGTTTTTT.

This rearrangement joins TRBV9 to TRBJ2-1, with TRBD2 matching over 10 bases. V shed 0 bases and J 7 bases; nucleotides not matched to a gene: 4. The germline V gene has CDR1 SGDLS and CDR2 YYNGEE. The CDR3 length is 15 residues. CDR3 protein: CASSVASGGANEQFF. In nucleotides, the CDR3 is TGTGCCAGCAGCGTAGCCAGCGGGGGGGCTAATGAGCAGTTCTTC.

The chain carries TRBV12-5 and TRBJ2-6, with TRBD2 as a possible D gene (6 bases). In germline, CDR1 is LGHNT, CDR2 FRNRAP. The V end was cut by 10 bases, the J end by 1 base, with 17 bases between. CDR3 length: 16 amino acids. The CDR3 is CATGPGGISGANVLTF. The DNA of the CDR3 is TGTGCTACCGGGCCAGGAGGGATTTCTGGGGCCAACGTCCTGACTTTC.

Only a few counts were recorded for this clone. The chain carries TRBV10-3 and TRBJ1-1; D is possibly TRBD1 (5 bases). Germline V gene data show CDR1 as ENHRY and CDR2 as SYGVKD. The CDR3 runs 13 residues. With 6 bases removed from V and 1 base from J, the gap between germline ends came to 9 bases. The CDR3, as DNA: TGTGCCATCAGCGCCACAGGGAACACTGAAGCTTTCTTT. It encodes CAISATGNTEAFF.

The chain has TRBV10-1 and TRBJ2-3; D possibly matches TRBD1 or TRBD2 (6 bases each). V gave up 6 bases and J gave up 1 base, with 11 bases separating them. CDR1 and CDR2 from the germline V gene are WNHNN and SYGVQD (reference sequence). The CDR3 runs to 14 residues. In nucleotides, the CDR3 is TGCGCCAGCAGCCCGGGGGCCGGCACAGATACGCAGTATTTT. Its protein is CASSPGAGTDTQYF.

The CDR3 sequence is CASSQARTGRIQETQYF. The CDR3 DNA reads as TGTGCCAGCAGCCAAGCTCGGACTGGGAGGATCCAAGAGACCCAGTACTTC. The chain combines TRBV14 with TRBJ2-5; D is perhaps TRBD2 (6 bases). In germline, CDR1 is SGHDN, CDR2 FVKESK. The CDR3 covers 17 residues. The V end lost 1 base, the J end lost 1 base, and 16 bases lay between the germline ends.

This clone was seen only once. The chain couples TRBV7-8 to TRBJ1-2; possibly TRBD1 for D (6 bases). There are 15 residues in the CDR3. Germline V gene lookup returns CDR1 SGHVS and CDR2 FQNEAQ. Trimming cost V 1 base and J 5 bases, with 14 bases left between them. The CDR3 sequence: CASSLVPDRSYGYTF. CDR3 sequence (DNA): TGTGCCAGCAGCTTAGTCCCCGACAGGTCGTATGGCTACACCTTC.

CDR3 amino acids: CASSLRTGFGQPQHF. The CDR3 coding sequence is TGTGCCAGCAGCTTGCGGACAGGTTTCGGGCAGCCCCAGCATTTT. The chain is built from TRBV5-6 and TRBJ1-5; TRBD1 agrees at 7 bases. The germline V gene encodes CDR1 SGHDT and CDR2 YYEEEE. V was pared by 1 base and J by 7 bases, with 8 bases of the junction left unmatched. The CDR3 spans 15 residues.

The chain couples TRBV9 to TRBJ2-3, with D hard to call. Germline V gene sequence: CDR1 SGDLS, CDR2 YYNGEE. V gave up 0 bases and J gave up 0 bases, with 5 bases separating them. This CDR3 region has 14 residues. The CDR3 is CASSVALSTDTQYF. The CDR3 DNA reads TGTGCCAGCAGCGTAGCTCTTAGCACAGATACGCAGTATTTT.

This clone has only a few counts. The genes are TRBV5-4 and TRBJ1-6; the match to TRBD1 covers 7 bases. J was trimmed by 9 bases and V by 2 bases; bases with no gene match: 8. The CDR3 consists of 15 residues. Germline CDR1 reads SGHNT; CDR2 reads YYREEE (reference sequence). The DNA for the CDR3 is TGTGCCAGCAGCTTACGCCAGGGGGGCGGTTCACCCCTCCACTTT. Its protein product is CASSLRQGGGSPLHF.

This clone was seen more than once but under ten times. The gene calls are TRBV27 and TRBJ2-7, with 8 bases identical to TRBD2. V lost 4 bases and J lost 0; bases outside the gene matches: 5. The V gene's germline CDR1 is MNHEY and CDR2 SMNVEV (reference sequence). This CDR3 spans 15 amino acids. CDR3 nucleotides: TGTGCCAGCAGTTCCTGGGGGACTAGCTCCTACGAGCAGTACTTC. This translates into CASSSWGTSSYEQYF.

The gene calls are TRBV7-8 and TRBJ1-2, with D uncertain. The CDR3 runs to 13 residues. The V gene lost 3 bases and the J gene lost 6 bases, with 11 bases spanning the gap. The germline V gene has CDR1 SGHVS and CDR2 FQNEAQ. The CDR3 sequence is CASSFSGMDGYTF. CDR3 DNA: TGTGCCAGCAGCTTCTCCGGGATGGATGGCTACACCTTC.

The CDR3 spells CAWSVRRSGANVLTF. The CDR3 bases are TGTGCCTGGAGTGTCCGTAGGTCTGGGGCCAACGTCCTGACTTTC. The gene calls are TRBV30 and TRBJ2-6; no definite D call. This CDR3 has 15 residues. V gave up 0 bases and J gave up 1 base, with 7 bases separating them. Germline V gene sequence: CDR1 GTSNPN, CDR2 SVGIG (reference sequence).

This clone has a handful of counts. The chain uses TRBV7-8 and TRBJ2-3; D is undetermined. V was pared by 3 bases and J by 3 bases, with 10 bases between. CDR3 length: 14 amino acids. Looked up from germline, CDR1 is SGHVS and CDR2 is FQNEAQ. CDR3 DNA: TGTGCCAGCAGCTTGGGGTTACGGACAGATACGCAGTATTTT. Its translation: CASSLGLRTDTQYF.

This CDR3 reads CASGLDSVGSYEQYF. The CDR3 DNA follows: TGTGCTAGTGGTTTGGATTCTGTCGGATCCTACGAGCAGTACTTC. This chain joins TRBV12-5 and TRBJ2-7; D ambiguous. Per the germline V gene, CDR1 is LGHNT and CDR2 is FRNRAP. Trimming took 1 base from V and 1 from J, leaving 11 bases between them. The CDR3 extends over 15 amino acids.

CDR3 nucleotide sequence: TGTGCCAGTAGGCTGCGGGGGGGAAGTACAGATACGCAGTATTTT. Its translation: CASRLRGGSTDTQYF. V and J are TRBV19 and TRBJ2-3; 9 nucleotides line up with TRBD2. V gave up 6 bases and J gave up 3 bases; unmatched junction bases: 7. The CDR3 consists of 15 residues. The germline gives CDR1 LNHDA, CDR2 SQIVND (reference sequence).